The source of this TCR beta chain is a study of patients and donors after allogeneic stem cell transplantation. Using its own MiXCR run on the RT-PCR reads, TCRdb lists one record per CDR3 protein. This sample has approximately 61,000 distinct CDR3 sequences, with 13% found just once. CDR3 length: 13 residues. The germline V and J ends were trimmed by 3 bases and 3 bases, with 9 bases remaining between them. CDR1 and CDR2 from the germline V gene are SGDLS and YYNGEE. This clonotype has just a few counts. Sequenced sample: blood, either unsorted or a sorted T cell fraction (not recorded which). The V and J genes are TRBV9 and TRBJ1-2; TRBD1 might be the D (6 bases). This receptor was taken from a human donor who was either an allogeneic HSCT recipient or a stem cell or donor lymphocyte infusion donor (not recorded which). It is not recorded whose cells these are; they may come from a transplant donor. The CDR3: CASSADSYYGYTF. In DNA, the CDR3 is TGTGCCAGCAGCGCGGACAGCTACTATGGCTACACCTTC.